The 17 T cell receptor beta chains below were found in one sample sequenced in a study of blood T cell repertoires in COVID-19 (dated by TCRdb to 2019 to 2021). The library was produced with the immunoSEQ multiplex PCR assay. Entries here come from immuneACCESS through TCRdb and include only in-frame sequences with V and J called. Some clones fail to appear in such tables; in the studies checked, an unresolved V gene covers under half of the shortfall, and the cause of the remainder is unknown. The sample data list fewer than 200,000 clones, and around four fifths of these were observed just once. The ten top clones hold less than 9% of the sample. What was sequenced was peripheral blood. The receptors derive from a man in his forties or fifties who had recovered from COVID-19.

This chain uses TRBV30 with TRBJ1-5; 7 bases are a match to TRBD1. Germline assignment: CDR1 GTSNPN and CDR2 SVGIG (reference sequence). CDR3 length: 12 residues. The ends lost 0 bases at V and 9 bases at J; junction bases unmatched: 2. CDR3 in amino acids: CAWSVPGGPQHF. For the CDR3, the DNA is TGTGCCTGGAGTGTACCAGGGGGGCCCCAGCATTTT. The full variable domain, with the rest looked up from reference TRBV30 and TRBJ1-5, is SQTIHQWPATLVQPVGSPLSLECTVEGTSNPNLYWYRQAAGRGLQLLFYSVGIGQISSEVPQNLSASRPQDRQFILSSKKLLLSDSGFYLCAWSVPGGPQHFGDGTRLSIL.

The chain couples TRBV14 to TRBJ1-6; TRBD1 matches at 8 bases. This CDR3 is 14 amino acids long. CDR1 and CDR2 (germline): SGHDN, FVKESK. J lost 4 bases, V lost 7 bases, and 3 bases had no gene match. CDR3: CASNHRGYNSPLHF. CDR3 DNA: TGTGCCAGCAACCACAGGGGGTATAATTCACCCCTCCACTTT. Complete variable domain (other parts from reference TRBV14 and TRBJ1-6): EAGVTQFPSHSVIEKGQTVTLRCDPISGHDNLYWYRRVMGKEIKFLLHFVKESKQDESGMPNNRFLAERTGGTYSTLKVQPAELEDSGVYFCASNHRGYNSPLHFGNGTRLTVT.

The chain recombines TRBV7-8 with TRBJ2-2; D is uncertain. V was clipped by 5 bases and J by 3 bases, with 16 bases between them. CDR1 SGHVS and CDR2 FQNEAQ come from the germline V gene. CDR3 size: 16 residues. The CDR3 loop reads CASSPFGHDYTGELFF. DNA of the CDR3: TGTGCCAGCAGCCCCTTTGGCCACGATTACACCGGGGAGCTGTTTTTT.

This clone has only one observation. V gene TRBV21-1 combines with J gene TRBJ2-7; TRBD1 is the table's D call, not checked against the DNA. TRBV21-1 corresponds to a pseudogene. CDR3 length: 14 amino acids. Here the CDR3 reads CAAPFDRINYEQYF. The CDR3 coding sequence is TGTGCCGCCCCTTTCGACAGGATCAACTACGAGCAGTACTTC.

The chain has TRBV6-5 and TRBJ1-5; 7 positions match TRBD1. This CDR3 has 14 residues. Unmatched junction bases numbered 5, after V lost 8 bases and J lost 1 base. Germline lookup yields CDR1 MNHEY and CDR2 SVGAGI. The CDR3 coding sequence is TGTGCCAGCTTCCGGGACAGCAGCAATCAGCCCCAGCATTTT. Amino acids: CASFRDSSNQPQHF.

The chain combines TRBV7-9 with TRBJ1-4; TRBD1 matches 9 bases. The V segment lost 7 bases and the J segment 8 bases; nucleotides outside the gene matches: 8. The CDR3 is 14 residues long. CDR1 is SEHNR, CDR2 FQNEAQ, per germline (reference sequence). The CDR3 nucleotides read TGTGCCAGCACTACTCGGACAGGGGTAGAAAAACTGTTTTTT. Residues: CASTTRTGVEKLFF.

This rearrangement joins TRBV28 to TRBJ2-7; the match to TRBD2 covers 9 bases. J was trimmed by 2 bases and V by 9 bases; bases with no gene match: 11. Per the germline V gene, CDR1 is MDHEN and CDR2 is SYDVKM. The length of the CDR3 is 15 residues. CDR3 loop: CASSPRTSVTYEQYF. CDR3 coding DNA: TGTGCCAGTTCACCAAGGACTAGCGTAACCTACGAGCAGTACTTC.

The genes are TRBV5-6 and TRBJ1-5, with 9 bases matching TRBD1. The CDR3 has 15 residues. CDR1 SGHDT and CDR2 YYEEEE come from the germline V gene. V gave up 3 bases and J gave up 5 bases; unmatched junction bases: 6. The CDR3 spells CASSSVTGGDQPQHF. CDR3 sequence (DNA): TGTGCCAGCAGCTCAGTCACAGGGGGCGATCAGCCCCAGCATTTT.

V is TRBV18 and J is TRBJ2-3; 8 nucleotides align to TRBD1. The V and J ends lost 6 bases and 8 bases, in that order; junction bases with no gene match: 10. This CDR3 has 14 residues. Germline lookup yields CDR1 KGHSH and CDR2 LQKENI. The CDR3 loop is CASSPTGAHGTQYF. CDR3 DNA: TGTGCCAGCTCCCCGACAGGGGCGCATGGTACGCAGTATTTT.

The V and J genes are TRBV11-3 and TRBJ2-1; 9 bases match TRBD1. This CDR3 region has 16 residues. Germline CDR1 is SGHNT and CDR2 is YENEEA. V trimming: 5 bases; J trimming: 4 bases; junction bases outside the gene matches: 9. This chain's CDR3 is CASSPTGQGGYNEQFF. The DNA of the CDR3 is TGTGCCAGCAGCCCCACGGGACAGGGCGGGTACAATGAGCAGTTCTTC.

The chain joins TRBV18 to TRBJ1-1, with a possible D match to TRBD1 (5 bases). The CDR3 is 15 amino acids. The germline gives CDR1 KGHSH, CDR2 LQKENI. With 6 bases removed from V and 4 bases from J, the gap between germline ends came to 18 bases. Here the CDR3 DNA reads TGTGCCAGCTCCGTTTTGCAGGGCGTAGGCACTGAAGCTTTCTTT. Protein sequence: CASSVLQGVGTEAFF.

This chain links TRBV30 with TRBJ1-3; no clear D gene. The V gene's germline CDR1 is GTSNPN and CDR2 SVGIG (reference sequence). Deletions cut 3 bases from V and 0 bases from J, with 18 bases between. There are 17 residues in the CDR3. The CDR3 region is CAWSRTPLKSSGNTIYF. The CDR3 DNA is TGTGCCTGGAGCCGTACCCCACTGAAGAGCTCTGGAAACACCATATATTTT.

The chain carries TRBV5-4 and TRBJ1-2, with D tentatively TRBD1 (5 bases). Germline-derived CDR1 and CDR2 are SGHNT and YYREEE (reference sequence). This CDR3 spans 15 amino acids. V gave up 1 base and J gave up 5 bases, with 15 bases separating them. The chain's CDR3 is CASSLIFGQGYGYTF. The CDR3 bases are TGTGCCAGCAGCTTGATATTTGGGCAGGGATATGGCTACACCTTC.

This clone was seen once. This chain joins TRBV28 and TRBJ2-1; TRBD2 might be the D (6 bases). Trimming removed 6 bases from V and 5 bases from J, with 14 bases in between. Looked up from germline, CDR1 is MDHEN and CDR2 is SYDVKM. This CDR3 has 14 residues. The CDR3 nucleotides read TGTGCCAGCAGCCATCTCACGGGAGACAATGAGCAGTTCTTC. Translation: CASSHLTGDNEQFF.

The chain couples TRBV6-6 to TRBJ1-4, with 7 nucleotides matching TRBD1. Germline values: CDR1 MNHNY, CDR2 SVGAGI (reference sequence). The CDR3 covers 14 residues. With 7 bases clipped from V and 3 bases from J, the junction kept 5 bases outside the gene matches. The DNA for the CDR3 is TGTGCCAGCAACCCGGGACAGTCTAATGAAAAACTGTTTTTT. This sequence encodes CASNPGQSNEKLFF.

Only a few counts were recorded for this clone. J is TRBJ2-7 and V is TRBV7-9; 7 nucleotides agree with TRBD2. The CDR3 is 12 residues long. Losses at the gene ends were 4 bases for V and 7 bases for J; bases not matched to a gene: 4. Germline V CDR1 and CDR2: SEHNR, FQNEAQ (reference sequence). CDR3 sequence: CASSWGGAEQYF. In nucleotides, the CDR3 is TGTGCCAGCAGCTGGGGGGGAGCTGAGCAGTACTTC. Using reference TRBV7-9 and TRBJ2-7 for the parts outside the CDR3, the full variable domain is DTGVSQNPRHKITKRGQNVTFRCDPISEHNRLYWYRQTLGQGPEFLTYFQNEAQLEKSRLLSDRFSAERPKGSFSTLEIQRTEQGDSAMYLCASSWGGAEQYFGPGTRLTVT.

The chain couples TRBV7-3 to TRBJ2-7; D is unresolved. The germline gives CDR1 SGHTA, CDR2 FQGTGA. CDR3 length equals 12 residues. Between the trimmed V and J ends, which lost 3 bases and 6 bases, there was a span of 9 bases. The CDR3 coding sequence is TGTGCCAGCAGCTTCCCGGGTGCCGAGCAGTACTTC. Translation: CASSFPGAEQYF. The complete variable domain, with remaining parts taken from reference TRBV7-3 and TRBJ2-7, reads GAGVSQTPSNKVTEKGKYVELRCDPISGHTALYWYRQSLGQGPEFLIYFQGTGAADDSGLPNDRFFAVRPEGSVSTLKIQRTERGDSAVYLCASSFPGAEQYFGPGTRLTVT.